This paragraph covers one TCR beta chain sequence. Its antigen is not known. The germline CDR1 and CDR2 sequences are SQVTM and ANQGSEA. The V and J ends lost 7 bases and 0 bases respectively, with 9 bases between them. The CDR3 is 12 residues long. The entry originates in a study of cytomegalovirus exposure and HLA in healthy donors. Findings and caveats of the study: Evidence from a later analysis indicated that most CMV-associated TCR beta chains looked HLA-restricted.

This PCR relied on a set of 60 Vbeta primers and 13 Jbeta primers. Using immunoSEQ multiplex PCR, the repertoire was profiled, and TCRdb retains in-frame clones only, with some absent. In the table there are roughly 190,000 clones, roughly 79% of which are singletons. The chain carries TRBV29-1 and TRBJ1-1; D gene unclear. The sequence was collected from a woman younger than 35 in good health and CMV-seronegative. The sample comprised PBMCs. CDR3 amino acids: CSGLTVNTEAFF. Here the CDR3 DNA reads TGCAGCGGTCTGACTGTGAACACTGAAGCTTTCTTT.